Following are 17 T cell receptor beta chains from one sample sequenced in a study of OX40 agonist ivuxolimab in advanced cancers. Assay: immunoSEQ multiplex PCR; the TCRdb copy retains only in-frame clones and omits some. The table includes tens of thousands of clones, roughly nine tenths detected once. The specimen comprised CD4+ or CD8+ T cells sorted from blood, sampled in a trial of the OX40 agonist ivuxolimab. The receptors were gathered from an adult with an advanced solid tumor such as melanoma, head and neck, liver or kidney cancer.

J is TRBJ2-7 and V is TRBV19, with 8 bases lining up with TRBD1. The V gene end was trimmed by 7 bases and the J gene end by 7 bases; junction bases not matched to a gene: 6. Germline CDR1 and CDR2: LNHDA and SQIVND (reference sequence). CDR3 length equals 12 residues. CDR3 loop: CASNTGGGEQYF. The CDR3 bases are TGTGCCAGTAATACAGGGGGAGGTGAGCAGTACTTC.

V is TRBV18 and J is TRBJ2-3; D is undetermined. The CDR3 totals 12 residues. Germline V gene sequence: CDR1 KGHSH, CDR2 LQKENI. Between the trimmed V and J ends, which lost 1 base and 4 bases, there was a span of 3 bases. The CDR3 DNA is TGTGCCAGCTCACCACTCGCAGATACGCAGTATTTT. It encodes CASSPLADTQYF.

Notes on this clone: One junction end disagrees with the germline gene, perhaps due to a read error. V usage is TRBV5-1 and J usage is TRBJ2-3; D possibly corresponds to TRBD1 (5 bases). Germline lookup yields CDR1 SGHRS and CDR2 YFSETQ. The CDR3 runs 15 residues. The CDR3 reads CASSLGGGRKDRQYF. For the CDR3, the DNA is TGCGCCAGCAGCTTGGGGGGCGGACGCAAGGATAGGCAGTATTTT.

CDR3 coding DNA: TGTGCCAGCTCACTAGGGGGGCAGGGAGAAGGCTACACCTTC. This encodes CASSLGGQGEGYTF. The chain uses TRBV18 and TRBJ1-2; D may be TRBD1 (6 bases). Germline CDR1 KGHSH, CDR2 LQKENI. The ends were cut back, 4 bases at V and 8 bases at J, with 17 bases in the middle. The CDR3 covers 14 residues.

The chain employs TRBV15 and TRBJ2-1; tentative D call: TRBD2 (6 bases). The CDR3 loop spans 16 amino acids. Germline-derived CDR1 and CDR2 are LNHNV and YYDKDF (reference sequence). Trimming removed 0 bases from V and 5 bases from J, with 14 bases in between. CDR3 region: CATSRDIAGLNNEQFF. CDR3 coding DNA: TGTGCCACCAGCAGAGATATCGCGGGACTTAACAATGAGCAGTTCTTC. Full variable domain (rest looked up from reference TRBV15 and TRBJ2-1): DAMVIQNPRYQVTQFGKPVTLSCSQTLNHNVMYWYQQKSSQAPKLLFHYYDKDFNNEADTPDNFQSRRPNTSFCFLDIRSPGLGDTAMYLCATSRDIAGLNNEQFFGPGTRLTVL.

With respect to this clone: One end of the junction is discordant with germline, which a read error may explain. The rearrangement uses TRBV6-1 and TRBJ2-3, with D possibly TRBD1 on 6 matching bases. This CDR3 has 14 amino acids. The germline gives CDR1 MNHNS, CDR2 SASEGT. As DNA, the CDR3 is TGTGCCAGCAATCGGGGCAGCCTTCCGGGACAACCCAATTTT. This sequence encodes CASNRGSLPGQPNF.

The V gene is TRBV20-1, the J gene TRBJ1-1; no definite D call. Trimming shortened V by 7 bases and J by 7 bases, and 13 bases separated the two germline ends. Germline CDR1 DFQATT, CDR2 SNEGSKA (reference sequence). The length of the CDR3 is 11 residues. The CDR3 is CSVPGPREAFF. CDR3 bases: TGCAGTGTTCCCGGGCCCCGTGAAGCTTTCTTT.

The chain joins TRBV30 to TRBJ2-5; 14 positions agree with TRBD2. Trimming took 2 bases from V and 7 from J; bases not matched to a gene: 6. CDR1 is GTSNPN and CDR2 is SVGIG in the germline V gene (reference sequence). This CDR3 spans 15 amino acids. CDR3 nucleotides: TGTGCCTGGAGTTCCCCGGGACTAGCGGGAGTGACCCAGTACTTC. It specifies CAWSSPGLAGVTQYF.

The chain couples TRBV18 to TRBJ2-1; 9 bases match TRBD2. V lost 1 base to trimming and J lost 8 bases; unmatched junction nucleotides: 6. The germline V gene encodes CDR1 KGHSH and CDR2 LQKENI. CDR3 length: 15 residues. The CDR3 spells CASSPLAGAKDEQFF. The CDR3, as DNA: TGTGCCAGCTCACCACTAGCGGGAGCTAAGGATGAGCAGTTCTTC.

The V gene is TRBV6-1, the J gene TRBJ2-7, with 8 bases fitting TRBD1. Unmatched junction bases numbered 10, after V lost 7 bases and J lost 2 bases. Germline CDR1 is MNHNS and CDR2 is SASEGT. The CDR3 is made up of 15 amino acids. The CDR3 sequence: CASTYRDRSTYEQYF. The CDR3 DNA follows: TGTGCCAGCACCTACAGGGACAGGTCGACCTACGAGCAGTACTTC.

J is TRBJ2-5 and V is TRBV29-1, with D hard to call. V lost 6 bases and J lost 4, with 18 bases in between. This CDR3 comprises 14 residues. The germline V gene has CDR1 SQVTM and CDR2 ANQGSEA. CDR3: CSVRPGRAIETQYF. CDR3 nucleotide sequence: TGCAGCGTACGTCCTGGAAGGGCGATAGAGACCCAGTACTTC.

The rearrangement uses TRBV10-3 and TRBJ2-2, with 7 nucleotides matching TRBD1. The ends lost 0 bases at V and 0 bases at J; junction bases unmatched: 4. The CDR3 has 17 residues. Germline V gene lookup returns CDR1 ENHRY and CDR2 SYGVKD. The CDR3 sequence: CAISESGQVTNTGELFF. Here the CDR3 DNA reads TGTGCCATCAGTGAGTCCGGACAGGTAACGAACACCGGGGAGCTGTTTTTT.

This clone was counted a single time. The chain links TRBV6-4 to TRBJ2-1; 9 bases match TRBD2. V was pared by 3 bases and J by 0 bases, with 0 bases of the junction left unmatched. The CDR3 has 15 residues. CDR1 MRHNA and CDR2 SNTAGT come from the germline V gene. The CDR3 DNA reads as TGTGCCAGCAGTGAGCGGGAGGGCTCCTACAATGAGCAGTTCTTC. This translates into CASSEREGSYNEQFF.

The chain is built from TRBV5-1 and TRBJ2-7; D is perhaps TRBD2 (6 bases). This CDR3 spans 17 amino acids. CDR1 SGHRS and CDR2 YFSETQ come from the germline V gene. Trimming removed 4 bases from V and 4 bases from J, with 24 bases in between. CDR3 loop: CASSPRSVAASLYEQYF. The DNA for the CDR3 is TGCGCCAGCAGCCCCCGGTCAGTAGCGGCTTCGCTGTACGAGCAGTACTTC.

The chain combines TRBV5-4 with TRBJ2-1, with D possibly matching TRBD2 (6 bases). The germline CDR1 and CDR2 sequences are SGHNT and YYREEE (reference sequence). This CDR3 region has 15 residues. V was trimmed by 4 bases and J by 8 bases, leaving 19 bases between them. The CDR3 region is CASSPGGTEVDEQFF. The CDR3 bases are TGTGCCAGCAGCCCAGGCGGGACGGAAGTGGATGAGCAGTTCTTC.

The chain has TRBV10-3 and TRBJ2-7, with 13 nucleotides matching TRBD2. This CDR3 has 16 residues. Germline trimming cut 0 bases from V and 6 bases from J; bases unmatched to any gene: 5. Looked up from germline, CDR1 is ENHRY and CDR2 is SYGVKD. The CDR3 DNA sequence: TGTGCCATCAGTGAGTCTCGGACTAGCGGGAGTGGCGAGCAGTACTTC. It translates to CAISESRTSGSGEQYF.

This rearrangement joins TRBV19 to TRBJ2-1, with a possible D match to TRBD2 (6 bases). The germline V and J ends were trimmed by 5 bases and 2 bases, with 10 bases remaining between them. This CDR3 comprises 14 residues. In germline, CDR1 is LNHDA, CDR2 SQIVND (reference sequence). The chain's CDR3 is CASSPAGPYNEQFF. CDR3 nucleotide sequence: TGTGCCAGTAGTCCCGCGGGGCCCTACAATGAGCAGTTCTTC.